This T cell receptor beta chain is drawn from a study of blood T cell repertoires in COVID-19. Study-level information: Material from acute and convalescent COVID-19 was sourced from the United States, Italy and Spain. The analysed material was cDNA or gDNA that came from T cells, B-cell-depleted T cells, or PBMCs.

In the source study's methods: Estimation of nucleated cell counts relied on the amplification of reference gene primers. TCRdb's table, derived via immunoSEQ multiplex PCR, lists solely in-frame clones and lacks some. V and J calls and clone size are those listed in that table; D and trimming were worked out from the DNA. The sample holds 130,000 or so clones, about 90% seen once. The V gene end was trimmed by 3 bases and the J gene end by 7 bases; junction bases not matched to a gene: 4. The CDR3 sequence is 13 residues long. CDR1 and CDR2 from the germline V gene are LGHNA and YSLEER. The genes are TRBV4-3 and TRBJ1-2; TRBD1 matches 8 bases. The receptor comes from a woman aged 55-70 years with acute or convalescent COVID-19. The sequencing sample was made of peripheral blood. The CDR3: CASSQDRVSGYTF. In DNA form, the CDR3 reads TGCGCCAGCAGCCAGGACAGGGTGTCTGGCTACACCTTC.